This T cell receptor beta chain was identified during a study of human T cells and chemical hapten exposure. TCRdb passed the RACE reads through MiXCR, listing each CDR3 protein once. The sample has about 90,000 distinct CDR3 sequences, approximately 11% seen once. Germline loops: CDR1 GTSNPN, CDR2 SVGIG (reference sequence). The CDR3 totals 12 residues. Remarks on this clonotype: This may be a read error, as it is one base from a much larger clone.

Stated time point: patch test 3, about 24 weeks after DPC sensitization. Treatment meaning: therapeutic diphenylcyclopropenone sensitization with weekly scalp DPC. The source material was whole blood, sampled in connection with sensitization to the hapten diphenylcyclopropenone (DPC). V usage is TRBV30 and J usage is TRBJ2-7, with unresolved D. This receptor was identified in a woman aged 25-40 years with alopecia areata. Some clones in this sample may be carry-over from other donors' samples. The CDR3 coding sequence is TGTGCCCGGAGTGTAAGGGTGTACGAGCAGTACTTC. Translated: CARSVRVYEQYF.